Following are 13 T cell receptor beta chains from one sample sequenced in a study of blood T cells in healthy people across ages. Combining a sample-barcoded 5' primer with a J-beta primer mix, a second PCR ran for 7 to 11 cycles. MiXCR, applied by TCRdb to the 5' RACE reads, yields one record per CDR3 protein. This sample has some 1.8 million distinct CDR3 sequences; about two fifths occur once, and the top ten carry roughly 23%. The sequenced sample was blood. These receptor sequences come from a human donor in good health.

This clonotype was observed at least ten times. The genes are TRBV29-1 and TRBJ2-7; D is ambiguous. The V gene lost 2 bases and the J gene lost 2 bases, with 10 bases spanning the gap. The CDR3 extends over 13 amino acids. CDR1 SQVTM and CDR2 ANQGSEA come from the germline V gene. CDR3 DNA: TGCAGCGTTGAAAGTGAGCATCCCTACGAGCAGTACTTC. Protein product: CSVESEHPYEQYF.

This sequence joins TRBV7-9 and TRBJ1-4; D is possibly TRBD1 (5 bases). CDR1 SEHNR and CDR2 FQNEAQ come from the germline V gene (reference sequence). V dropped 0 bases and J dropped 7 bases, with 9 bases sitting between them. The CDR3 has 14 residues. CDR3 region: CASSLAGDGEKLFF. CDR3 bases: TGTGCCAGCAGCTTAGCGGGGGATGGTGAAAAACTGTTTTTT.

In this sample, this clonotype turned up a few times. V gene TRBV29-1 combines with J gene TRBJ2-4; 11 bases agree with TRBD1. The ends lost 4 bases at V and 7 bases at J; junction bases unmatched: 9. The CDR3 totals 15 residues. Germline CDR1 reads SQVTM; CDR2 reads ANQGSEA. CDR3 in DNA: TGCAGCGTTGCAAGGACAGGGGGCGATACGAACATTCAGTACTTC. It specifies CSVARTGGDTNIQYF.

J is TRBJ1-2 and V is TRBV4-3; D gene uncertain. CDR1 is LGHNA, CDR2 YSLEER, per germline. Trimming cost V 4 bases and J 3 bases, with 15 bases left between them. The CDR3 spans 15 residues. The CDR3 sequence is CASSPRDDSDYGYTF. The CDR3 nucleotides read TGCGCCAGCAGCCCCCGCGACGATAGCGACTATGGCTACACCTTC.

This CDR3 reads CASSLNGLPDLAFF. CDR3 bases: TGTGCCAGCAGCTTAAACGGCCTCCCGGATCTGGCTTTCTTT. J is TRBJ1-1 and V is TRBV7-9; D gene ambiguous. Per germline, CDR1 SEHNR and CDR2 FQNEAQ (reference sequence). V was trimmed by 2 bases and J by 11 bases, leaving 18 bases between them. The CDR3 is made up of 14 amino acids.

This chain links TRBV7-2 with TRBJ2-5; tentative D call: TRBD2 (6 bases). The J call may be wrong; the DNA end is better matched by TRBJ2-7. CDR3 length: 15 amino acids. Germline values: CDR1 SGHTA, CDR2 FQGNSA. The CDR3 nucleotides read TGTGCCAGCAGCATCCGGGGCGGGGTAGACTACGAGCAGTACTTC. This translates into CASSIRGGVDYEQYF.

This clonotype turned up a few times. The rearrangement links TRBV5-1 to TRBJ2-1, with D unclear. This CDR3 is built from 14 residues. Germline assignment: CDR1 SGHRS and CDR2 YFSETQ. V lost 0 bases, J lost 6 bases, and 10 bases lay in between. CDR3 loop: CASSLGQHLNEQFF. As DNA, the CDR3 is TGCGCCAGCAGCTTGGGGCAACACCTCAATGAGCAGTTCTTC.

The gene calls are TRBV4-2 and TRBJ1-5; no reliable D call. CDR3 length: 14 residues. The germline gives CDR1 LGHNA, CDR2 YNFKEQ. The V and J ends lost 6 bases and 2 bases respectively, with 11 bases between them. The CDR3 loop reads CASSSDIGNQPQHF. CDR3 in DNA: TGTGCCAGCAGTTCCGACATCGGCAATCAGCCCCAGCATTTT.

The rearrangement uses TRBV14 and TRBJ2-7; D is possibly TRBD1 or TRBD2 (5 bases each). Germline V gene lookup returns CDR1 SGHDN and CDR2 FVKESK. This CDR3 is 11 amino acids long. V was pared by 4 bases and J by 10 bases, with 11 bases between. CDR3 sequence: CASSLGRFQYF. In DNA, the CDR3 is TGTGCCAGCAGCCTGGGACGGTTCCAGTACTTC.

V usage is TRBV7-2 and J usage is TRBJ2-7, with 9 bases that match TRBD2. CDR1 and CDR2 (germline): SGHTA, FQGNSA. The CDR3 sequence is 15 residues long. V was pared by 7 bases and J by 2 bases, with 9 bases of the junction left unmatched. The CDR3 nucleotides read TGTGCCAGCACCCTAGCGGGGACGGCGACCTACGAGCAGTACTTC. This sequence encodes CASTLAGTATYEQYF.

The chain employs TRBV9 and TRBJ1-1, with a weak D call TRBD1 (5 bases). V was pared by 2 bases and J by 1 base, with 9 bases between. CDR3 length equals 14 residues. Germline loops: CDR1 SGDLS, CDR2 YYNGEE. This CDR3 reads CASSVDTENTEAFF. As DNA, the CDR3 is TGTGCCAGCAGCGTGGACACAGAGAACACTGAAGCTTTCTTT. Full variable domain (rest looked up from reference TRBV9 and TRBJ1-1): DSGVTQTPKHLITATGQRVTLRCSPRSGDLSVYWYQQSLDQGLQFLIQYYNGEERAKGNILERFSAQQFPDLHSELNLSSLELGDSALYFCASSVDTENTEAFFGQGTRLTVV.

This chain uses TRBV12-3 or TRBV12-4 with TRBJ2-1, with TRBD1 identical over 8 bases. With V trimmed by 6 bases and J by 5 bases, 3 bases remained unmatched. This CDR3 spans 13 amino acids. CDR3 coding DNA: TGTGCCAGCAGGCCGACAGGGGACAATGAGCAGTTCTTC. Translated, it gives CASRPTGDNEQFF.

The chain couples TRBV4-2 to TRBJ2-1; 14 bases are shared with TRBD2. The J segment lost 9 bases and the V segment lost 3 bases, leaving 7 bases of the junction unmatched. This CDR3 has 16 amino acids. The germline V gene has CDR1 LGHNA and CDR2 YNFKEQ. DNA for the CDR3: TGTGCCAGCAGCCAGGCGACTAGCGGGGGGGCATTTGAGCAGTTCTTC. It encodes CASSQATSGGAFEQFF.